This T cell receptor (beta chain) was identified during a study of identical twins. The CDR3 is 15 amino acids. V was trimmed by 6 bases and J by 4 bases, leaving 19 bases between them. Per germline, CDR1 SQVTM and CDR2 ANQGSEA. TCRdb passed the 5' RACE reads through MiXCR, listing each CDR3 protein once. The sample includes under 1 million distinct CDR3 sequences, over 9% seen only once; the top ten take about 1.5%. This sample was also put to use in a study of yellow fever vaccine responses in identical twins.

Sequenced: PBMCs. This chain joins TRBV29-1 and TRBJ2-1; D possibly corresponds to TRBD2 (5 bases). This sequence originates from a woman between 18 and 30 years old in good health. CDR3 sequence (DNA): TGCAGCGTCGACCGGGCCCACCCGGGGTACAATGAGCAGTTCTTC. This codes for CSVDRAHPGYNEQFF.